Sequencing of this T cell receptor (beta chain) was carried out in a study of cytomegalovirus exposure and HLA in healthy donors (dated by TCRdb to about 2017). About the investigation overall: An earlier analysis of some 620 of the donors reported over 250 Gb of sequence data and 117 million unique TCR beta sequences obtained from about 200 million T cells. Roughly 290 gigabases of sequencing data and around 85 million unique TCR sequences made up an early release that covered approximately 620 HLA-typed donors. The genetic ancestry cluster associated with self-reported Caucasian donors included about four fifths of the 398 genotyped donors. The study was designed to test whether signatures of past pathogen exposure could be identified by cataloging public T cell receptors. The study profiled the T cell repertoires of 500 to 800 subjects by immunosequencing and related them to cytomegalovirus serostatus. In addition to the first cohort of around 670 subjects, a separate validation cohort of 120 different subjects was used. To predict cytomegalovirus infection status, the study brought together high-throughput TCR immunosequencing, statistical association of individual TCRs with disease status, and machine learning. A later analysis re-examined previously published TCR beta repertoires from roughly 650 donors and added high-resolution HLA genotyping to investigate patterns of TCR occurrence. Rather than using new phenotypic data, the later analysis identified candidate immune exposures from TCR beta sequences and from how often those sequences occurred across donors. An earlier analysis of 587 of the donors used high-throughput TCR beta sequencing to judge whether each TCR beta V gene segment behaved as functional or pseudogenic. Donor age, sex, ethnicity and CMV serostatus were collected together with the repertoire data. In a later genetic analysis, genome-wide SNP genotypes for about 55% of the roughly 670 donors were used, and that subset was treated as a discovery cohort. All discovery cohort repertoires had been generated on a single sequencing platform. HLA typing covered class I and class II loci at four-digit resolution. The number of typed donors differed by locus: roughly 620-630 for A, B, C, DRB1 and DQB1; 522 for DQA1; approximately 600 for DPA1; and 400 to 480 for DPB1. Because of strong linkage in the cohort, five DR-DQ haplotypes were treated as single units for association and clustering. Among roughly 400 genotyped donors of the cohort, an average of approximately 200,000 unique TCR beta nucleotide sequences was sequenced per donor, of which about 19% were non-productive.

A note on this clone: Its antigen is unknown. One base away there is no much larger clone; base qualities are not given.

From the cysteine up to the phenylalanine, the CDR3 has a length of 13 residues. Only the CDR3 region is kept as DNA, spanning 39 bases read in frame from base 1. Trimming removed 2 bases from V and 11 bases from J; the gene matches leave 8 bases unexplained. The germline V gene gives CDR1 as KGHSH and CDR2 as LQKENI. Receptor amplification or capture employed the immunoSEQ multiplex PCR assay. For the multiplex PCR, a mixture combining 60 forward primers for TCR Vbeta segments and 13 reverse primers for TCR Jbeta segments was used. A multiplex PCR assay on genomic DNA amplified the CDR3 region of rearranged TCR beta genes. The amplified TCR beta libraries were sequenced on the Illumina HiSeq System as 87-base-pair reads. As for how the authors treated the data: In a later analysis, 77 million or so unique TCR beta chains were counted across the 650 to 700 repertoires, and roughly 9.9 million of these chains were shared by at least two donors. Raw reads were error-corrected and collapsed into unique sequences with a nearest-neighbor algorithm that merged closely related sequences to remove PCR and sequencing errors. To assign V, D and J gene segments, CDR3 sequences were aligned to IMGT reference sequences. Each retained sequence needed at least a six-nucleotide match to both a V gene segment and a J gene segment. Rearrangements were classified as productive when the CDR3 lacked stop codons and remained in frame with V and J, and all other rearrangements were classified as non-productive. CDR3 was defined by IMGT convention, running from the second conserved V-encoded cysteine to the conserved J-encoded phenylalanine. Sequences without an unambiguous match to a single V gene segment were excluded from the earlier analysis of several hundred of the donors. An earlier analysis of some 610 of the donors called V segments functional above 56.7% productive rearrangements and segregating when the between-donor standard deviation exceeded 5%. A statistical classification framework was built to diagnose cytomegalovirus status from the catalog of TCR beta chain sequences. A later analysis assigned V and J genes by comparing TCR nucleotide sequences with IMGT/GENE-DB human TR gene sequences. In a later analysis, CDR3 sequences and most-parsimonious VDJ recombination scenarios were assigned using the TCRdist pipeline. In a later analysis, each TCR beta chain was defined by its CDR3 amino acid sequence together with its V-gene family, and reads without a unique V-gene family were excluded. A later analysis removed several hundred highly shared, low-generation-probability nucleotide sequences to deal with suspected cross-contamination and a sequencing artifact. For each public chain, a later analysis derived a clonal expansion index from normalized ranks of inferred template counts within each repertoire. In a later analysis, generation probabilities were computed with a VDJ recombination model fitted to out-of-frame rearrangements, and the resulting probabilities were checked against IGoR. A later analysis scored TCR-TCR, TCR-HLA and TCR-CMV co-occurrence with hypergeometric tests, applying a repertoire-size bias correction to TCR pairs. In a later analysis, false discovery rates were estimated by permuting HLA or CMV assignments 20 times. In a later analysis, co-occurring TCRs were grouped using DBSCAN, and TCRdist sequence similarity was added for clustering within HLA-allele-positive subsets. Repertoires with fewer than 30,000 or more than 120,000 public chains were left out of co-occurrence clustering, as were five repertoires with anomalous nucleotide sharing. In its TCRdb copy, this immuneACCESS table keeps in-frame sequences only and misses some clones. Where compared with another copy, unresolved V genes explain less than half of these, and the others have no known cause. From that table come the V and J calls and clone size; the DNA was used to work out D and trimming. For this sample the table gives around 100,000 clones, of which approximately 80% were detected only once. The ten largest make up roughly 1.2% of the sample.

General study outcomes and caveats: The authors suggested that the approach could potentially be extended to other disease states and immunological phenotypes. Because the 87-base-pair reads could not distinguish some IMGT-functional V segments, including TRBV6-2 and TRBV6-3, those segments were excluded. Because HLA typing was missing for some donors at each locus, association tests included only the typed subset. Compared with the approximately 670-donor mean, donors in an Asian-associated ancestry cluster had fewer N-insertions in productive TCRs, according to a later genetic analysis. In a later analysis, HLA-associated TCR beta chains showed more clonal expansion and lower generation probabilities than non-associated chains that were equally common. A further reported finding was that TCR beta sequences accurately predicted the HLA-A and HLA-B alleles for most subjects in the first cohort. Most CMV-associated TCR beta chains appeared to be HLA-restricted in a later analysis, and the HLA associations seemed to be driven largely by CMV exposure. In both the original and validation cohorts, the classifier was reported to diagnose cytomegalovirus status with high specificity and sensitivity. Sequencing depth was assumed to be roughly uniform across donors in the presence/absence analyses, though that assumption may not hold. Strong co-occurrence of HLA alleles, especially DR and DQ, made assigning TCR associations to individual alleles difficult. In an earlier analysis of 587 of the donors, most TCR beta V segments appeared in productive rearrangements about 90% or about 30% of the time, broadly matching IMGT annotations. Roughly 15 rarely observed V segments, including chromosome 9 orphons, were excluded from the earlier analysis of some 590 of the donors because counts were too low. While some public TCRs were present in many individuals, most TCR sequences turned up only very rarely across donors. In vitro tests confirmed that a few of the cytomegalovirus-associated TCR beta chains recognize cytomegalovirus antigens. Several of the top co-occurrence clusters appeared to be linked to parvovirus B19, influenza, CMV and Epstein-Barr virus, according to a later analysis. In a later analysis, some 18,000 TCR beta sequences were associated with specific HLA alleles at a false discovery rate of 0.05. This cohort had only TCR beta chains sequenced, and the lack of alpha or paired-chain data limited which features could be detected. According to a later analysis, TCR association rates differed among HLA loci, with DRB1 alleles showing the most associated TCRs and HLA-C alleles showing the fewest. The study gave a list of roughly 150 TCR beta chains associated with cytomegalovirus. Correlated functional status among segregating V segments might be attributable to linkage disequilibrium, but an unknown experimental factor could not be ruled out. Immune exposure information for the cohort was limited to CMV serostatus. A cluster of highly shared sequence variants was judged likely to represent a technical artifact of the sequencing pipeline. A later genetic analysis associated a missense DCLRE1C variant with V-gene and J-gene trimming of TCR beta chains, and an independent cohort replicated the association.

In total, 630 or so healthy bone marrow donors made up the cohort. Cohort members were all nominally healthy when sampled, although unrecorded immune exposures were likely present. The donor was CMV seronegative and was included in the group of about 400 seronegative cohort members. Every donor gave a peripheral blood sample, and the peripheral blood mononuclear cells from that sample were used for TCR beta sequencing. Genomic DNA was extracted from the blood cell samples with the Qiagen DNeasy Blood Extraction Kit. The chain employs TRBV18 and TRBJ2-5, with 7 central nucleotides matching TRBD1. Source material: PBMCs. The source of this sequence is a young woman in good health and CMV-seronegative. The CDR3 corresponds to CASSPSTGQEQYF. DNA sequence: TGTGCCAGCTCACCATCGACAGGGCAAGAGCAGTACTTC.